Below are 27 T cell receptor beta chains sequenced from a single sample in a study of OX40 agonist ivuxolimab in advanced cancers. The assay was immunoSEQ multiplex PCR, and TCRdb's table has in-frame clones only and misses some. The table records 60,000 to 70,000 clones, around 87% of them present only once. The specimen was CD4+ or CD8+ T cells sorted from blood, collected in a trial of the OX40 agonist ivuxolimab. These receptors were taken from an adult with an advanced solid tumor such as melanoma, head and neck, liver or kidney cancer.

The genes are TRBV19 and TRBJ1-2; D may be TRBD1 (6 bases). V was pared by 5 bases and J by 4 bases, with 14 bases between. The CDR3 has 14 amino acids. Germline V lookup: CDR1 LNHDA, CDR2 SQIVND (reference sequence). CDR3 DNA: TGTGCCAGTAGTCCCCAGGGGCGGACCTATGGCTACACCTTC. Protein: CASSPQGRTYGYTF. The whole variable domain, remainder taken from reference TRBV19 and TRBJ1-2, is DGGITQSPKYLFRKEGQNVTLSCEQNLNHDAMYWYRQDPGQGLRLIYYSQIVNDFQKGDIAEGYSVSREKKESFPLTVTSAQKNPTAFYLCASSPQGRTYGYTFGSGTRLTVV.

The chain is built from TRBV4-1 and TRBJ2-5; 8 positions match TRBD1. Germline CDR1 and CDR2: MGHRA and YSYEKL. This CDR3 has 16 amino acids. V shed 0 bases, J shed 5 bases, and the junction held 8 bases outside the gene matches. CDR3 region: CASSQDGRGRVETQYF. The DNA of the CDR3 is TGCGCCAGCAGCCAAGACGGCAGGGGGCGGGTGGAGACCCAGTACTTC.

The rearrangement links TRBV6-1 to TRBJ1-5; TRBD1 matches 7 bases. Per the germline V gene, CDR1 is MNHNS and CDR2 is SASEGT. V shed 3 bases and J 2 bases; nucleotides not matched to a gene: 4. This CDR3 comprises 15 residues. In DNA form, the CDR3 reads TGTGCCAGCAGTGAGGTAGGGGGCGGCAATCAGCCCCAGCATTTT. Translating gives CASSEVGGGNQPQHF.

The chain has TRBV19 and TRBJ1-2, with D possibly being TRBD1 (6 bases). The CDR3 runs 15 residues. V was clipped by 7 bases and J by 2 bases, with 17 bases between them. Germline CDR1 and CDR2: LNHDA and SQIVND (reference sequence). CDR3 coding DNA: TGTGCCAGTACTAAGGGACAATCTGGCAACTATGGCTACACCTTC. This encodes CASTKGQSGNYGYTF.

The chain is built from TRBV5-1 and TRBJ2-2; D gene unclear. CDR3 length: 15 residues. Germline V lookup: CDR1 SGHRS, CDR2 YFSETQ. Trimming stripped 0 bases from V and 2 bases from J, with 8 bases between. The CDR3 DNA reads as TGCGCCAGCAGCTTGGGTCCCCCTAACACCGGGGAGCTGTTTTTT. Translating gives CASSLGPPNTGELFF.

The V gene is TRBV12-5, the J gene TRBJ2-3; 8 bases agree with TRBD1. The CDR3 runs to 13 residues. The germline V gene encodes CDR1 LGHNT and CDR2 FRNRAP. Trimming took 6 bases from V and 6 from J; bases not matched to a gene: 5. The CDR3 loop reads CASGRNRGDTQYF. The CDR3 DNA reads TGTGCTAGTGGAAGAAACAGGGGGGATACGCAGTATTTT.

This chain joins TRBV9 and TRBJ1-6; a possible D gene is TRBD1 (6 bases). This CDR3 comprises 16 residues. The V end lost 1 base, the J end lost 6 bases, and 14 bases lay between the germline ends. CDR1 SGDLS and CDR2 YYNGEE come from the germline V gene. The CDR3 protein is CASSVMAGDTNSPLHF. Written as DNA, the CDR3 is TGTGCCAGCAGCGTAATGGCAGGGGACACTAATTCACCCCTCCACTTT.

The rearrangement joins TRBV7-6 to TRBJ2-5, with a weak D call TRBD1 (6 bases). Germline assignment: CDR1 SGHVS and CDR2 FNYEAQ. This CDR3 region has 15 residues. Trimming removed 4 bases at V and 2 bases at J, with 14 bases between. The CDR3 region is CASSSAPGVQETQYF. CDR3 sequence (DNA): TGTGCCAGCAGCTCAGCCCCAGGGGTACAAGAGACCCAGTACTTC.

The rearrangement uses TRBV2 and TRBJ2-3; TRBD2 matches 8 bases. This CDR3 spans 17 amino acids. V shed 2 bases, J shed 4 bases, and the junction held 11 bases outside the gene matches. Looked up from germline, CDR1 is SNHLY and CDR2 is FYNNEI. The CDR3 loop is CASSESLVVRGADTQYF. The CDR3 DNA reads TGTGCCAGCAGTGAAAGTTTGGTCGTGCGGGGGGCAGATACGCAGTATTTT.

The V call is TRBV5-1, the J call TRBJ2-5, with TRBD1 matching over 7 bases. V shed 0 bases and J 2 bases; nucleotides not matched to a gene: 1. Germline loops: CDR1 SGHRS, CDR2 YFSETQ. The length of the CDR3 is 14 residues. In DNA form, the CDR3 reads TGCGCCAGCAGCTTGGTGGGACAGCAAGAGACCCAGTACTTC. It is translated as CASSLVGQQETQYF. Filled out from reference TRBV5-1 and TRBJ2-5, the complete variable domain reads KAGVTQTPRYLIKTRGQQVTLSCSPISGHRSVSWYQQTPGQGLQFLFEYFSETQRNKGNFPGRFSGRQFSNSRSEMNVSTLELGDSALYLCASSLVGQQETQYFGPGTRLLVL.

This chain joins TRBV28 and TRBJ2-1; TRBD2 matches 10 bases. CDR1 is MDHEN and CDR2 is SYDVKM in the germline V gene. The CDR3 spans 16 residues. V lost 5 bases, J lost 6 bases, and 10 bases stayed unmatched. The CDR3 here is CASSPPAGGPRNEQFF. CDR3 nucleotides: TGTGCCAGCAGTCCGCCAGCGGGAGGGCCGCGCAATGAGCAGTTCTTC.

The sample holds a few counts of this clone. The same CDR3 also results from other DNA sequences found in this sample. V usage is TRBV4-1 and J usage is TRBJ1-1, with D possibly being TRBD1 (5 bases). Per germline, CDR1 MGHRA and CDR2 YSYEKL. The V end lost 3 bases, the J end lost 1 base, and 12 bases lay between the germline ends. The CDR3 consists of 15 residues. CDR3 sequence reads: CASSQEWGGNTEAFF. CDR3 sequence (DNA): TGCGCCAGCAGCCAGGAATGGGGGGGGAACACTGAAGCTTTCTTT.

The chain carries TRBV5-3 and TRBJ2-3; 7 bases are shared with TRBD2. TRBV5-3 is assigned to the ORF class and has an uncertain function. This CDR3 has 20 residues. J lost 0 bases, V lost 0 bases, and 16 bases had no gene match. The CDR3 nucleotides read TGTGCCAGAAGCTTGGTGTATCGTAGCGGGTTAGCCCCTAGCACAGATACGCAGTATTTT. Protein sequence: CARSLVYRSGLAPSTDTQYF.

The chain couples TRBV5-4 to TRBJ2-5; 9 bases are shared with TRBD1. This CDR3 is 14 amino acids long. The germline V gene has CDR1 SGHNT and CDR2 YYREEE (reference sequence). V dropped 5 bases and J dropped 3; count of bases not matched to a gene: 5. The CDR3 DNA reads TGTGCCAGCAGACCCACAGGGGGCGAAGAGACCCAGTACTTC. Its protein is CASRPTGGEETQYF.

This clone was counted only a few times. The CDR3 region is CASTPWGGRSEKLFF. The CDR3 region has the DNA TGTGCCAGCACTCCCTGGGGGGGGCGTAGTGAAAAACTGTTTTTT. V gene TRBV28 combines with J gene TRBJ1-4; D is possibly TRBD1 (6 bases). V was pared by 7 bases and J by 7 bases, with 19 bases between. The CDR3 runs to 15 residues. Germline V lookup: CDR1 MDHEN, CDR2 SYDVKM.

This chain links TRBV6-5 with TRBJ2-7; 7 nucleotides match TRBD2. The V and J ends lost 2 bases and 6 bases, in that order; junction bases with no gene match: 7. The CDR3 is 14 residues long. Germline lookup yields CDR1 MNHEY and CDR2 SVGAGI. Here the CDR3 DNA reads TGTGCCAGCAGTTACCGCGGGGGTACATTCGAGCAGTACTTC. It is translated as CASSYRGGTFEQYF.

The J gene is TRBJ2-3, the V gene TRBV12-5, with D perhaps TRBD1 (6 bases). Trimming took 2 bases from V and 1 from J, leaving 13 bases between them. Germline V gene data show CDR1 as LGHNT and CDR2 as FRNRAP. The CDR3 contains 16 residues. Here the CDR3 DNA reads TGTGCTAGTGGTTTGAACAGGGTGTCGGGCACAGATACGCAGTATTTT. It specifies CASGLNRVSGTDTQYF.

The CDR3 reads CSVTQGFETQYF. CDR3 sequence (DNA): TGCAGCGTGACCCAAGGGTTTGAGACCCAGTACTTC. The chain recombines TRBV29-1 with TRBJ2-5; D uncertain. V was trimmed by 6 bases and J by 5 bases, leaving 13 bases between them. Germline CDR1 SQVTM, CDR2 ANQGSEA. The CDR3 is made up of 12 amino acids.

The rearrangement joins TRBV9 to TRBJ2-1; D not resolved. CDR1 is SGDLS and CDR2 is YYNGEE in the germline V gene. The CDR3 runs 12 residues. V was clipped by 0 bases and J by 10 bases, with 8 bases between them. The CDR3 protein is CASSVAEDEQFF. The CDR3, as DNA: TGTGCCAGCAGCGTAGCTGAAGACGAGCAGTTCTTC.

V usage is TRBV28 and J usage is TRBJ1-3; D is uncertain. Germline V gives CDR1 MDHEN, CDR2 SYDVKM. Trimming took off 3 bases at V and 0 bases at J, with 9 bases between the two ends. The CDR3 consists of 15 residues. The CDR3 spells CASSLGSSSGNTIYF. The CDR3 coding sequence is TGTGCCAGCAGTTTGGGCAGTTCCTCTGGAAACACCATATATTTT.

V gene TRBV2 combines with J gene TRBJ1-4; possibly TRBD1 for D (5 bases). Trimming took 6 bases from V and 5 from J, leaving 16 bases between them. This CDR3 is built from 15 residues. The V gene's germline CDR1 is SNHLY and CDR2 FYNNEI. This CDR3 is CASSASGQSNEKLFF. The CDR3 nucleotides read TGTGCCAGCAGCGCTAGTGGACAATCCAATGAAAAACTGTTTTTT. Based on the CDR3 plus reference TRBV2 and TRBJ1-4, the full variable domain is EPEVTQTPSHQVTQMGQEVILRCVPISNHLYFYWYRQILGQKVEFLVSFYNNEISEKSEIFDDQFSVERPDGSNFTLKIRSTKLEDSAMYFCASSASGQSNEKLFFGSGTQLSVL.

The rearrangement links TRBV7-2 to TRBJ1-1, with TRBD1 as a possible D gene (6 bases). Germline V gene data show CDR1 as SGHTA and CDR2 as FQGNSA. V lost 5 bases and J lost 1, with 11 bases in between. The CDR3 has 14 amino acids. The CDR3: CASSTGTSNTEAFF. CDR3 DNA: TGTGCCAGCAGCACAGGGACCTCGAACACTGAAGCTTTCTTT.

This clone was detected only once. The gene calls are TRBV19 and TRBJ1-6; TRBD1 aligns across 10 bases. In germline, CDR1 is LNHDA, CDR2 SQIVND (reference sequence). This CDR3 has 14 amino acids. Losses at the gene ends were 4 bases for V and 9 bases for J; bases not matched to a gene: 3. The CDR3, as DNA: TGTGCCAGTAGTAACCGGGACAGGGGTTCACCCCTCCACTTT. The encoded protein is CASSNRDRGSPLHF.

The chain is built from TRBV21-1 and TRBJ2-7; the table calls TRBD1, which could not be checked here. TRBV21-1 is marked as a pseudogene. This CDR3 spans 16 amino acids. CDR3 protein: CASSCFGQVTIYEQYF. CDR3 DNA: TGTGCCAGCAGCTGCTTCGGACAGGTCACGATCTACGAGCAGTACTTC.

The genes are TRBV6-5 and TRBJ2-1, with D tentatively TRBD2 (6 bases). The CDR3 contains 15 residues. V lost 4 bases, J lost 2 bases, and 12 bases lay in between. CDR1 is MNHEY, CDR2 SVGAGI, per germline. CDR3 residues: CASSSPGLAYNEQFF. Written as DNA, the CDR3 is TGTGCCAGCAGTTCCCCGGGACTTGCCTACAATGAGCAGTTCTTC.

A single count supports this clone. V gene TRBV27 combines with J gene TRBJ2-3; D may be TRBD2 (5 bases). Germline V gives CDR1 MNHEY, CDR2 SMNVEV (reference sequence). This CDR3 contains 12 residues. V lost 2 bases, J lost 6 bases, and 6 bases lay in between. CDR3 bases: TGTGCCAGCAGTTTACCGGGGGATACGCAGTATTTT. This encodes CASSLPGDTQYF.

The chain has TRBV6-6 and TRBJ2-3; D is tentatively TRBD1 or TRBD2 (5 bases each). V lost 2 bases to trimming and J lost 1 base, with 7 bases between them. Germline V gene lookup returns CDR1 MNHNY and CDR2 SVGAGI (reference sequence). CDR3 length equals 14 residues. The CDR3 loop is CASSYEGRTDTQYF. As DNA, the CDR3 is TGTGCCAGCAGTTACGAGGGGCGCACAGATACGCAGTATTTT.